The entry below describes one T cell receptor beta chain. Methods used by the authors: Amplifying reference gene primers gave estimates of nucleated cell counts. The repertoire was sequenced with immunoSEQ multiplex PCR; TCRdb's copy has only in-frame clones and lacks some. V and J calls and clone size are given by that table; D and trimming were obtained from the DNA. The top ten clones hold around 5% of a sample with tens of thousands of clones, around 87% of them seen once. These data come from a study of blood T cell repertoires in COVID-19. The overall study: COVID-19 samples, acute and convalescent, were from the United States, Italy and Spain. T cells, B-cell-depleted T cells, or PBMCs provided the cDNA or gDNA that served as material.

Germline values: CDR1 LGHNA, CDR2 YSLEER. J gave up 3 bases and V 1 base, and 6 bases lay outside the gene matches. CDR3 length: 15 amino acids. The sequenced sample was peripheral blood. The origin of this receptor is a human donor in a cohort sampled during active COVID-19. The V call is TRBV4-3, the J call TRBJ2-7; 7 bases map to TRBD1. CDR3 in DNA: TGCGCCAGCAGCCAAGCTAGGGACAGCTTCTACGAGCAGTACTTC. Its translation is CASSQARDSFYEQYF.